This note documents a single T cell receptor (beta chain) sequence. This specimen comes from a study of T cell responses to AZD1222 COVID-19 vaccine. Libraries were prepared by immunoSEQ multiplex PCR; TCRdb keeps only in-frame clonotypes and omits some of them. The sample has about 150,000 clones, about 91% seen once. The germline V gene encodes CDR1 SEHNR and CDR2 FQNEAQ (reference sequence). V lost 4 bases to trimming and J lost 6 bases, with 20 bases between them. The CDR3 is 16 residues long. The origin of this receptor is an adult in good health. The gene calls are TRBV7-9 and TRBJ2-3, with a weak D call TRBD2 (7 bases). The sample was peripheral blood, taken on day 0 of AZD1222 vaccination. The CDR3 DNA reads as TGTGCCAGCAGCTCAAACCGGAGGGGGGGTTGGGATACGCAGTATTTT. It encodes CASSSNRRGGWDTQYF.